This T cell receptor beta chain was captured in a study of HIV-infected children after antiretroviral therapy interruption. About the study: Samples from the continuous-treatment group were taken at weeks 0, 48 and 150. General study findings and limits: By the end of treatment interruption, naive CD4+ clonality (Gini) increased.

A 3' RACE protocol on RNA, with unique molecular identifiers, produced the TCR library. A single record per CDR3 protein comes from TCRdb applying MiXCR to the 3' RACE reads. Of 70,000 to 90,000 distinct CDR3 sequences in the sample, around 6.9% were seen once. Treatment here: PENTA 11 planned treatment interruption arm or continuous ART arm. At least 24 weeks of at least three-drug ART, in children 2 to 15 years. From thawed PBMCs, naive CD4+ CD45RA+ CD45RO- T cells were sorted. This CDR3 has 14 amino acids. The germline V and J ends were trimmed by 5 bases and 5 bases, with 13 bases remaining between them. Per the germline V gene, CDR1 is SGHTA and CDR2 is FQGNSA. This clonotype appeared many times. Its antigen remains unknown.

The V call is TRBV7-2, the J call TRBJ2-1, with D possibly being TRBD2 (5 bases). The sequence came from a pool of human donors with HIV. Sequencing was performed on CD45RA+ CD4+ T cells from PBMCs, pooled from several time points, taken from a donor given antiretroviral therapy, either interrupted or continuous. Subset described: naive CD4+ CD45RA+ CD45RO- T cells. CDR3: CASSPSGADNEQFF. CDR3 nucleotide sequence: TGTGCCAGCAGCCCTTCCGGAGCGGACAATGAGCAGTTCTTC. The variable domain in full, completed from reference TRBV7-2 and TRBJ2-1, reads GAGVSQSPSNKVTEKGKDVELRCDPISGHTALYWYRQSLGQGLEFLIYFQGNSAPDKSGLPSDRFSAERTGGSVSTLTIQRTQQEDSAVYLCASSPSGADNEQFFGPGTRLTVL.